Sequencing of this T cell receptor (beta chain) was carried out in a study of vaccination and CD4 T cells after COVID-19. This clonotype was seen more than once but under ten times. Its antigen is not known. The study sequenced cultured CD4+ T cell DNA using the Oncomine TCR Beta short-read assay. TCRdb re-called the PCR reads through MiXCR, storing one row per CDR3 protein. Of around 13,000 distinct CDR3 sequences detected, approximately 45% appear once; the ten largest clones hold 20% to 25%. The CDR3 contains 14 residues. V was clipped by 3 bases and J by 2 bases, with 7 bases between them. The germline V gene encodes CDR1 SGHTA and CDR2 FQGNSA. Treatment of the sample: roughly 11-day PBMC culture with coronavirus spike peptide pools or control peptides (ViraFEST assay).

The rearrangement links TRBV7-2 to TRBJ2-2; no firm D call. Sample: CD4+ T cells from blood, cultured in vitro. The TCR originated in a human donor who had recovered from COVID-19. CDR3 protein: CASSFTANTGELFF. Written as DNA, the CDR3 is TGTGCCAGCAGCTTCACAGCTAACACCGGGGAGCTGTTTTTT. The full variable domain, completed using reference TRBV7-2 and TRBJ2-2, is GAGVSQSPSNKVTEKGKDVELRCDPISGHTALYWYRQSLGQGLEFLIYFQGNSAPDKSGLPSDRFSAERTGGSVSTLTIQRTQQEDSAVYLCASSFTANTGELFFGEGSRLTVL.